This entry lists 13 T cell receptor beta chains sequenced from one sample in a study of molecular identifiers for immune sequencing clone quantification. TCRdb processed the PCR reads anew with MiXCR; each CDR3 protein has one entry. The sample holds about 100,000 distinct CDR3 sequences; 36% are singletons and the top ten take around 3.9%. Source material: naive CD8+ T cells from blood, with Jurkat cell RNA spiked in. The subset was: FACS-sorted CD8+CD4-CCR7+CD45RA+ naive T cells. Receptors originate from a human donor in good health. Some libraries in this study had Jurkat cell RNA spiked in.

The V call is TRBV7-9, the J call TRBJ2-1; 12 bases map to TRBD2. Trimming removed 5 bases from V and 8 bases from J; junction bases left unmatched: 13. The CDR3 contains 17 residues. CDR1 is SEHNR, CDR2 FQNEAQ, per germline (reference sequence). CDR3 in amino acids: CASSPGLAGPQRDEQFF. The CDR3 bases are TGTGCCAGCAGCCCGGGACTAGCGGGCCCCCAGAGGGATGAGCAGTTCTTC.

This clonotype occurred many times. This sequence joins TRBV5-1 and TRBJ2-5, with D maybe TRBD1 (6 bases). Looked up from germline, CDR1 is SGHRS and CDR2 is YFSETQ. With 4 bases removed from V and 10 bases from J, the gap between germline ends came to 11 bases. This CDR3 is built from 11 residues. The chain's CDR3 is CASSIGQFQYF. As DNA, the CDR3 is TGCGCCAGCAGCATTGGACAGTTCCAGTACTTC.

There are a few counts of this clonotype. J is TRBJ2-2 and V is TRBV10-3, with D tentatively TRBD1 or TRBD2 (5 bases each). The CDR3 loop spans 16 amino acids. Germline V lookup: CDR1 ENHRY, CDR2 SYGVKD. Trimming removed 4 bases at V and 6 bases at J, with 18 bases between. CDR3 nucleotides: TGTGCCATCAGTGGGGGACCCGCGCAGGTTTCCGGGGAGCTGTTTTTT. It translates to CAISGGPAQVSGELFF.

A few counts support this clonotype. V and J are TRBV7-3 and TRBJ2-1; D gene unclear. This CDR3 region has 15 residues. In germline, CDR1 is SGHTA, CDR2 FQGTGA. Deletions cut 1 base from V and 0 bases from J, with 7 bases between. The CDR3 nucleotides read TGTGCCAGCAGCTTAATAGGCGGCTCCTACAATGAGCAGTTCTTC. Its translation: CASSLIGGSYNEQFF. The full variable domain, with the rest looked up from reference TRBV7-3 and TRBJ2-1, is GAGVSQTPSNKVTEKGKYVELRCDPISGHTALYWYRQSLGQGPEFLIYFQGTGAADDSGLPNDRFFAVRPEGSVSTLKIQRTERGDSAVYLCASSLIGGSYNEQFFGPGTRLTVL.

This clonotype showed up just a few times. The V call is TRBV24-1, the J call TRBJ2-1, with 11 nucleotides matching TRBD2. The V and J ends lost 0 bases and 2 bases, in that order; junction bases with no gene match: 8. The germline V gene encodes CDR1 KGHDR and CDR2 SFDVKD. There are 19 residues in the CDR3. The CDR3 coding sequence is TGTGCCACCAGTGATTTGGGAGGGACTAGCGGTACCACCTACAATGAGCAGTTCTTC. This codes for CATSDLGGTSGTTYNEQFF.

V and J are TRBV7-8 and TRBJ2-1, with 9 bases lining up with TRBD2. Germline V CDR1 and CDR2: SGHVS, FQNEAQ. This CDR3 has 15 amino acids. After removal of 1 base from V and 7 bases from J, the junction contained 5 bases not matched to a gene. DNA of the CDR3: TGTGCCAGCAGCTTAGGGGTAGCGGGAGTTAATGAGCAGTTCTTC. Protein sequence: CASSLGVAGVNEQFF.

This clonotype was observed at least ten times. The J gene is TRBJ2-3, the V gene TRBV28; 14 nucleotides line up with TRBD2. J was trimmed by 3 bases and V by 6 bases; bases with no gene match: 8. This CDR3 spans 17 amino acids. Germline V lookup: CDR1 MDHEN, CDR2 SYDVKM. The DNA of the CDR3 is TGTGCCAGCAGCCGAGGACTAGCGGGAGGTCAGACAGATACGCAGTATTTT. It encodes CASSRGLAGGQTDTQYF.

This clonotype was counted between two and nine times. The genes are TRBV19 and TRBJ2-6, with D uncertain. Looked up from germline, CDR1 is LNHDA and CDR2 is SQIVND (reference sequence). The CDR3 covers 18 residues. V gave up 0 bases and J gave up 0 bases, with 12 bases separating them. Here the CDR3 reads CASSIDLYIHSGANVLTF. The DNA of the CDR3 is TGTGCCAGTAGTATAGATCTATACATCCACTCTGGGGCCAACGTCCTGACTTTC.

This clonotype was seen more than once but under ten times. The rearrangement links TRBV6-6 to TRBJ2-1, with D hard to call. The germline V gene encodes CDR1 MNHNY and CDR2 SVGAGI (reference sequence). V was cut by 6 bases and J by 9 bases, with 9 bases left in between. CDR3 length: 11 amino acids. This CDR3 is CASRDSPEQFF. In nucleotides, the CDR3 is TGTGCCAGCAGAGACTCCCCTGAGCAGTTCTTC.

The J gene is TRBJ1-5, the V gene TRBV7-9; unclear D gene. V was clipped by 3 bases and J by 4 bases, with 4 bases between them. The germline V gene encodes CDR1 SEHNR and CDR2 FQNEAQ (reference sequence). The CDR3 consists of 12 residues. The chain's CDR3 is CASSFTNQPQHF. CDR3 DNA: TGTGCCAGCAGCTTCACTAATCAGCCCCAGCATTTT.

This clonotype was seen only once. The rearrangement uses TRBV11-2 and TRBJ1-1, with D unresolved. Germline CDR1 is SGHAT and CDR2 is FQNNGV. V was cut by 1 base and J by 4 bases, with 19 bases left in between. The CDR3 length is 17 residues. The CDR3 loop reads CASSLVVAGTTGTEAFF. CDR3 in DNA: TGTGCCAGCAGCTTAGTTGTGGCAGGAACAACGGGCACTGAAGCTTTCTTT.

This chain connects TRBV7-9 to TRBJ2-6; possible D gene TRBD1, 5 bases. This CDR3 spans 19 amino acids. Germline CDR1 reads SEHNR; CDR2 reads FQNEAQ (reference sequence). Trimming pared 7 bases from V and 0 bases from J, leaving 22 bases between. The CDR3 bases are TGTGCCAGCACGTCCGCCTACAGGTTGACCAGCTCTGGGGCCAACGTCCTGACTTTC. Translated: CASTSAYRLTSSGANVLTF.

Comment on this clonotype: With a much larger clone just one base away, this may be a read error. The CDR3 carries no conserved terminal phenylalanine or tryptophan, so it likely arises from a read error. V usage is TRBV7-3 and J usage is TRBJ1-1; D unclear. The germline V and J ends were trimmed by 0 bases and 1 base, with 6 bases remaining between them. Germline assignment: CDR1 SGHTA and CDR2 FQGTGA. This CDR3 has 14 amino acids. The CDR3 reads CASSLTGENTEAFI. The CDR3 DNA is TGTGCCAGCAGCTTAACTGGTGAGAACACTGAAGCTTTCATT.